The T cell receptor beta chain described here comes from a study of T cell repertoires in aging, cancer and after chemotherapy. This clonotype has only a few counts. Amplification of TCR beta used genomic DNA extracted from peripheral blood. TRB rearrangements spanning V, D and J were amplified using mixed TRB-A/B primers. MiXCR, run by TCRdb on the multiplex PCR reads, gives a single entry per CDR3 protein. The sample has about 11,000 distinct CDR3 sequences, 20% to 30% seen once. The CDR3 length is 13 residues. Germline CDR1 is DFQATT and CDR2 is SNEGSKA (reference sequence). Trimming removed 6 bases at V and 2 bases at J, with 13 bases between.

The receptor's source is a human donor in good health. The chain uses TRBV20-1 and TRBJ2-5; a possible D gene is TRBD2 (5 bases). Sequencing used blood. CDR3 in DNA: TGCAGTGCCCCCAGACTAAATCAAGAGACCCAGTACTTC. Protein product: CSAPRLNQETQYF.